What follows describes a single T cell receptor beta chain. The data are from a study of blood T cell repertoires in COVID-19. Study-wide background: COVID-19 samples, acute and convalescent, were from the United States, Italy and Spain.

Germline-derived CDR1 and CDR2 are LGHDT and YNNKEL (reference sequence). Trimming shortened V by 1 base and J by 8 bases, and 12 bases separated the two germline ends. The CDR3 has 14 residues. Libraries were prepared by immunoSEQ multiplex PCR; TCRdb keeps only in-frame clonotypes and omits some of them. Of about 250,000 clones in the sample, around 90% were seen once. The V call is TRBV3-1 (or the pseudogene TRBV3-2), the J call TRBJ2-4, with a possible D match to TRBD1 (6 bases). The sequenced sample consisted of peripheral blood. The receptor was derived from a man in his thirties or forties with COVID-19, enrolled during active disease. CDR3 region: CASSQGSGGDIQYF. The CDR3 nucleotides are TGTGCCAGCAGCCAAGGTAGTGGGGGCGACATTCAGTACTTC.